This entry lists 8 T cell receptor beta chains sequenced from one sample in a study of shared clonotypes between healthy human individuals. The table came from immunoSEQ multiplex PCR; TCRdb's copy has only in-frame clones and leaves some out. The profile covers 2 million to 2.5 million clones, with more than 85% appearing a single time and 0.35% to 0.5% taken by the ten largest. The sequencing input was naive CD4+ T cells from PBMCs. Regarding subset: CD45RA+ positively selected. Every receptor here comes from a man between 18 and 29 years old in good health. Some clones in this sample may be carry-over from other donors' samples.

The rearrangement uses TRBV5-1 and TRBJ2-7, with 7 bases identical to TRBD1. The J segment lost 6 bases and the V segment lost 4 bases, leaving 13 bases of the junction unmatched. Germline V gene sequence: CDR1 SGHRS, CDR2 YFSETQ. This CDR3 contains 15 residues. The CDR3 coding sequence is TGCGCCAGCAGCAGGTCAGGGGGTCGAGTTGGCGAGCAGTACTTC. Translating it yields CASSRSGGRVGEQYF.

The chain links TRBV14 to TRBJ1-1, with D perhaps matching TRBD1 (6 bases). The CDR3 length is 15 residues. The V end lost 1 base, the J end lost 11 bases, and 20 bases lay between the germline ends. Germline CDR1 reads SGHDN; CDR2 reads FVKESK. The CDR3 DNA follows: TGTGCCAGCAGCCAAGCGTCGGACAACAGGGCTCGGGCTTTCTTT. Its translation is CASSQASDNRARAFF.

The chain is built from TRBV2 and TRBJ1-1, with D hard to call. From germline, CDR1 is SNHLY and CDR2 FYNNEI. Deletions cut 4 bases from V and 4 bases from J, with 13 bases between. The CDR3 has 14 amino acids. The CDR3 nucleotides are TGTGCCAGCAGTGGTACAGTCGTGGGCACTGAAGCTTTCTTT. The encoded protein is CASSGTVVGTEAFF.

The chain links TRBV14 to TRBJ2-1; no clear D. Trimming shortened V by 2 bases and J by 12 bases, and 17 bases separated the two germline ends. CDR1 SGHDN and CDR2 FVKESK come from the germline V gene. The CDR3 spans 14 residues. Written as DNA, the CDR3 is TGTGCCAGCAGCCAATTGGACCCCCCCGTTGGGCAGTTCTTC. Protein: CASSQLDPPVGQFF.

Concerning this clone: Additional DNA sequences in this sample encode the identical CDR3. The CDR3 bases are TGTGCCAGCAGTTACTCGGGGGAGCAGTACTTC. This gives the protein CASSYSGEQYF. The genes are TRBV6-6 and TRBJ2-7; D gene unclear. V gave up 0 bases and J gave up 7 bases, with 4 bases separating them. The CDR3 length is 11 residues. Germline V gene lookup returns CDR1 MNHNY and CDR2 SVGAGI (reference sequence).

The gene calls are TRBV29-1 and TRBJ2-1; the D is unclear. The CDR3 consists of 10 residues. Trimming stripped 5 bases from V and 9 bases from J, with 8 bases between. The V gene's germline CDR1 is SQVTM and CDR2 ANQGSEA. Here the CDR3 reads CSVRDSEQFF. The CDR3 coding sequence is TGCAGCGTTAGAGATAGTGAGCAGTTCTTC.

The chain carries TRBV6-1 and TRBJ2-7; D is unresolved. The CDR3 runs 15 residues. Germline CDR1 is MNHNS and CDR2 is SASEGT. The V end was cut by 7 bases, the J end by 7 bases, with 23 bases between. CDR3 loop: CASTIPPSAPGEQYF. In DNA form, the CDR3 reads TGTGCCAGCACCATACCCCCGTCAGCACCTGGGGAGCAGTACTTC.

The CDR3 loop is CASSPRGMKDQPQHF. The CDR3 DNA reads as TGTGCCAGCAGTCCCAGGGGAATGAAGGATCAGCCCCAGCATTTT. The V gene is TRBV28, the J gene TRBJ1-5, with D maybe TRBD1 (6 bases). The CDR3 runs to 15 residues. Germline CDR1 is MDHEN and CDR2 is SYDVKM. V gave up 5 bases and J gave up 5 bases, with 16 bases separating them.